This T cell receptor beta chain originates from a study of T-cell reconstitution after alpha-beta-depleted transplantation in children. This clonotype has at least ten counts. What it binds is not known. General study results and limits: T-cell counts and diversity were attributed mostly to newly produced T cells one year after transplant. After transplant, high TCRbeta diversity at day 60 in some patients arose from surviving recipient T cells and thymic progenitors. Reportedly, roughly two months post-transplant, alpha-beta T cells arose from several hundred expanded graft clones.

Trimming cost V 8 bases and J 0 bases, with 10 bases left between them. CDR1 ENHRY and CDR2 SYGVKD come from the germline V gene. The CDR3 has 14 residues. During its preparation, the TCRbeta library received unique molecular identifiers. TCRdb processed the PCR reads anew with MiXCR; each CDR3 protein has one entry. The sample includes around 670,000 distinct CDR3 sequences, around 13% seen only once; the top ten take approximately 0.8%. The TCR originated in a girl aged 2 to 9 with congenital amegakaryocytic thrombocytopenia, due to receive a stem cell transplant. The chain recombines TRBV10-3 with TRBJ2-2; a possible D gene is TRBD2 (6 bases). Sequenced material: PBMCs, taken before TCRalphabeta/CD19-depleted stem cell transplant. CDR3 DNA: TGTGCCATCGGGGCGGGACCGAACACCGGGGAGCTGTTTTTT. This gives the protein CAIGAGPNTGELFF.